The rows below give T cell receptor beta chains drawn from one sample of a study of CD8 T cells in Susac syndrome. TCRdb used MiXCR to reprocess the immunoSEQ multiplex PCR reads, holding one entry per CDR3 protein. The sample comprises 180,000 or so distinct CDR3 sequences, about 95% of which are singletons, and around 0.14% rests with the top ten. Sequencing was done on a sample of CD4+ T cells from PBMCs. The source of these receptors is a human donor in good health. CDR3s include the opening cysteine and the closing phenylalanine or tryptophan. The order of the fields is J gene, clone size, V gene, D gene, CDR3 DNA, CDR3 protein. A D gene is named only where the DNA matches it firmly. Size is stated for part of the rows, as once, few or many counts, or as a class when the clone is expanded.

TRBJ1-2 . TRBV7-2 . TGTGCCAGCAGGAAGATGGTAGGCTATGGCTACACCTTC CASRKMVGYGYTF
TRBJ2-7 once TRBV20-1 . TGCAGTGCTAGTTTTGGGGGGGCCACAACTTACGAGCAGTACTTC CSASFGGATTYEQYF
TRBJ2-7 . TRBV20-1 . TGCAGTGCCTCAGGGTGGGGGAAACTAGACGAGCAGTACTTC CSASGWGKLDEQYF
TRBJ2-5 once TRBV20-1 . TGCAGTGCCCCCCAAAGGGGTAAAGAGACCCAGTACTTC CSAPQRGKETQYF
TRBJ2-1 . TRBV9 TRBD2 TGTGCCAGCAGCTACAAGGGACTAGCGGGGGGTACATCACGGTACAATGAGCAGTTCTTC CASSYKGLAGGTSRYNEQFF
TRBJ2-7 . TRBV20-1 TRBD2 TGCAGTGCCTCCGGGACTAGCGACTACGAGCAGTACTTC CSASGTSDYEQYF
TRBJ2-3 . TRBV3-1 TRBD2 TGTGCCAGCAGTGGCGGGACTAGCGGGGCAGATACGCAGTATTTT CASSGGTSGADTQYF
TRBJ1-1 . TRBV29-1 . TGCAGCGTAGGAGATGGAGGGTGGAGCACTGAAGCTTTCTTT CSVGDGGWSTEAFF
TRBJ2-2 . TRBV7-2 . TGTGCCAGCAGCCGATTCTCCGGGGAGCTGTTTTTT CASSRFSGELFF
TRBJ1-3 . TRBV29-1 . TGCAGCGTTGAGGAGCCTGGAAACACCATATATTTT CSVEEPGNTIYF
TRBJ1-1 . TRBV9 TRBD1 TGTGCCAGCAGCGCCCGGACAGGGAGCCCTGAAGCTTTCTTT CASSARTGSPEAFF
TRBJ2-3 . TRBV9 TRBD1 TGTGCCAGCTCCCGGGACAGGAAGACAAATACGCAGTATTTT CASSRDRKTNTQYF
TRBJ1-2 . TRBV6-4 . TGTGCCAGCAGTGACTCGATCTCTGGCTACACCTTC CASSDSISGYTF
TRBJ2-2 . TRBV4-2 TRBD2 TGTGCCAGCAGCCAAGAGTGGCTAGCGGGGGATTTAGGGGAGCTGTTTTTT CASSQEWLAGDLGELFF
TRBJ1-2 . TRBV9 . TGTGCCAGCAGCGTATCTATGGGGGACTATGGCTACACCTTC CASSVSMGDYGYTF
TRBJ1-5 . TRBV20-1 TRBD1 TGCAGTGCTCGGACAGGGATCAATCAGCCCCAGCATTTT CSARTGINQPQHF
TRBJ2-7 few TRBV12-3/TRBV12-4 TRBD1 TGTGCCAGCAGGGCGGACAGGGGGCCCTACGAGCAGTACTTC CASRADRGPYEQYF
TRBJ2-1 . TRBV7-3 . TGTGCCAGCAGCTTAGCGGCCACAGGGAATGAGCAGTTCTTC CASSLAATGNEQFF
TRBJ2-1 . TRBV24-1 . TGTGCCACCAGTAAGGGAAGTGAGCAGTTCTTC CATSKGSEQFF
TRBJ2-5 . TRBV7-2 TRBD1 TGTGCCAGCAGCCCGAGGTCGGGGACAGGGATCGTGACCCAGTACTTC CASSPRSGTGIVTQYF
TRBJ1-1 . TRBV29-1 TRBD1 TGCAGCGTTGAAGTCGACAGGGGGTACGCTGAAGCTTTCTTT CSVEVDRGYAEAFF
TRBJ1-1 . TRBV14 . TGTGCCAGCCAGAGGCAGATGAACACTGAAGCTTTCTTT CASQRQMNTEAFF
TRBJ2-5 . TRBV4-2 TRBD2 TGTGCCAGCAGCCAATCACTAGCGCTGCAAGAGACCCAGTACTTC CASSQSLALQETQYF
TRBJ1-2 . TRBV3-1 . TGTGCCAGCAGCCAAGTTAGGAACGGAGAGGGCTACACCTTC CASSQVRNGEGYTF
TRBJ2-7 . TRBV7-9 . TGTGCCAGCAGCTTGGCCGGGACTCCCGCCTACGAGCAGTACTTC CASSLAGTPAYEQYF
TRBJ2-2 . TRBV6-5 TRBD1 TGTGCCAGCAGAACCGGGACAGCTTACACCGGGGAGCTGTTTTTT CASRTGTAYTGELFF
TRBJ1-1 . TRBV29-1 . TGCAGCGTTGAGGGACGGCTGAACACTGAAGCTTTCTTT CSVEGRLNTEAFF
TRBJ1-6 once TRBV6-2/TRBV6-3 . TGTGCCAGCAGTTACTCCTCCGAAAATTCACCCCTCCACTTT CASSYSSENSPLHF
TRBJ1-5 . TRBV27 . TGTGCCAGCAGTTTATCGGGGGAGAGCAATCAGCCCCAGCATTTT CASSLSGESNQPQHF
TRBJ2-7 . TRBV2 . TGTGCCAGCGCAACCCAGGGGGAGCAGTACTTC CASATQGEQYF
TRBJ2-2 . TRBV30 . TGTGCCTGGAGTGAAGGTTTCGGGGAGCTGTTTTTT CAWSEGFGELFF
TRBJ2-5 . TRBV30 TRBD2 TGTGCCTGGAGTCTAGCGGGGGGTCCCGCAGAGACCCAGTACTTC CAWSLAGGPAETQYF
TRBJ2-1 . TRBV7-7 TRBD1 TGTGCTAGCAGCCGTGGACAGGGGGGTTACAATGAGCAGTTCTTC CASSRGQGGYNEQFF
TRBJ2-2 . TRBV4-3 . TGCGCCAGCAGCCCTGAGGGAGTTGCCACCGGGGAGCTGTTTTTT CASSPEGVATGELFF
TRBJ1-3 . TRBV23-1 . TGCGCCAGCAGTCAAGCAGGAAGGGTGCCTGGAAACACCATATATTTT CASSQAGRVPGNTIYF
TRBJ1-1 . TRBV20-1 . TGCAGTGCTAAAGTAGGAGGGCCGAACACTGAAGCTTTCTTT CSAKVGGPNTEAFF
TRBJ2-7 . TRBV9 TRBD1 TGTGCCAGCAGCGTCGGGACAGGGAGCTCCTACGAGCAGTACTTC CASSVGTGSSYEQYF
TRBJ2-7 . TRBV9 . TGTGCCAGCAGCGTAGCACCCGGGGCCTACGAGCAGTACTTC CASSVAPGAYEQYF
TRBJ2-1 . TRBV4-1 . TGCGCCAGCAGCCAAAGGGAGGACTACAATGAGCAGTTCTTC CASSQREDYNEQFF
TRBJ1-2 . TRBV12-3/TRBV12-4 . TGTGCCAGCAGTTTGGGCGGCGAGAGCTATGGCTACACCTTC CASSLGGESYGYTF
TRBJ2-7 . TRBV20-1 TRBD2 TGCAGCTGGCGGGGGGTAGGGTACGAGCAGTACTTC CSWRGVGYEQYF
TRBJ2-5 . TRBV6-2/TRBV6-3 TRBD2 TGTGCCATCGCGCGGGGGGAGACCCAGTACTTC CAIARGETQYF
TRBJ2-7 . TRBV5-4 TRBD2 TGTGCCAGCAGCTTGGAGGGACTAGCGGGTCCGTACGAGCAGTACTTC CASSLEGLAGPYEQYF